The rows below give T cell receptor beta chains drawn from one sample of a study of blood T cell repertoires in COVID-19. The data were produced by immunoSEQ multiplex PCR, yet TCRdb's version contains in-frame clones alone and is incomplete. The sample lists about 480,000 clones, 87% occurring once. The specimen was PBMCs or T cells enriched from blood (not recorded which). The source is a young woman with acute COVID-19. Each CDR3 is given with its conserved first and last residue. D genes are given only for firm matches.

J gene | D gene | V gene | CDR3 length | CDR3 DNA | CDR3 protein
TRBJ1-4 | . | TRBV27 | 15 | TGTGCCAGCAGTTTAACCGGGACAATGAATGAAAAACTGTTTTTT | CASSLTGTMNEKLFF
TRBJ2-3 | . | TRBV6-5 | 13 | TGTGCCAGCATCCGGGGCCGGACTAATACGCAGTATTTT | CASIRGRTNTQYF
TRBJ1-2 | . | TRBV5-4 | 16 | TGTGCCAGCAACTTGGCGGGACTGAGCCGCATCTATGGCTACACCTTC | CASNLAGLSRIYGYTF
TRBJ1-2 | TRBD1 | TRBV27 | 15 | TGTGCCAGCACCTCACCTCGAGTCGCAGGGGGACTCTACACCTTC | CASTSPRVAGGLYTF
TRBJ2-7 | . | TRBV2 | 13 | TGTGCCAGCAGTGAACCGCCCGGTCGCGAGCAGTACTTC | CASSEPPGREQYF
TRBJ2-3 | . | TRBV7-9 | 15 | TGTGCCAGCAGCCCCCGGGACTCCTACACAGATACGCAGTATTTT | CASSPRDSYTDTQYF
TRBJ2-7 | . | TRBV11-2 | 16 | TGTGCCAGCAGCCTCCTCGGGGGGCGCGCTCAATACGAGCAGTACTTC | CASSLLGGRAQYEQYF
TRBJ1-5 | TRBD1 | TRBV11-3 | 16 | TGTGCCAGCAGCTTACTTCGGGACAGGGGACATCAGCCCCAGCATTTT | CASSLLRDRGHQPQHF
TRBJ2-3 | TRBD2 | TRBV6-5 | 14 | TGTGCCAGCCGAACTAGCGGGGGGATAGATACGCAGTATTTT | CASRTSGGIDTQYF
TRBJ1-5 | . | TRBV6-1 | 13 | TGTGCCAGCAGTGAACGCCGGGAGCAGCCCCAGCATTTT | CASSERREQPQHF